These 31 T cell receptor beta chains were all obtained from the same sample, sequenced in a study of shared clonotypes between healthy human individuals. The table came from immunoSEQ multiplex PCR; TCRdb's copy has only in-frame clones and leaves some out. The sample carries about 2.4 million clones, approximately 94% recorded once. Sample: naive CD4+ T cells sorted from blood. Noted subset: CD45RA+ positively selected. These receptors all stem from a man aged 18 to 29 in good health.

The chain is built from TRBV5-1 and TRBJ2-6, with D possibly matching TRBD2 (5 bases). CDR1 is SGHRS, CDR2 YFSETQ, per germline. V was trimmed by 0 bases and J by 2 bases, leaving 12 bases between them. The length of the CDR3 is 17 residues. CDR3 in amino acids: CASSLGGAGAGANVLTF. In DNA form, the CDR3 reads TGCGCCAGCAGCTTGGGGGGAGCTGGGGCTGGGGCCAACGTCCTGACTTTC.

The V and J genes are TRBV5-6 and TRBJ2-1, with TRBD1 identical over 9 bases. Germline-derived CDR1 and CDR2 are SGHDT and YYEEEE. The trim removed 4 bases at V and 2 bases at J, leaving 13 bases unmatched. The CDR3 contains 18 residues. For the CDR3, the DNA is TGTGCCAGCAGCCGAATTGCTGGGACAGGGATAACCTACAATGAGCAGTTCTTC. Amino acids: CASSRIAGTGITYNEQFF.

The chain links TRBV5-1 to TRBJ2-7, with TRBD1 identical over 8 bases. V trimming: 4 bases; J trimming: 3 bases; junction bases outside the gene matches: 9. The germline V gene encodes CDR1 SGHRS and CDR2 YFSETQ. CDR3 length equals 15 residues. The chain's CDR3 is CASSTGQGLGYEQYF. The CDR3 coding sequence is TGCGCCAGCAGCACCGGACAGGGTCTCGGCTACGAGCAGTACTTC.

The chain has TRBV5-4 and TRBJ1-2; 7 bases map to TRBD1. Germline V gene sequence: CDR1 SGHNT, CDR2 YYREEE (reference sequence). This CDR3 contains 16 residues. The J segment lost 1 base and the V segment lost 5 bases, leaving 11 bases of the junction unmatched. The DNA for the CDR3 is TGTGCCAGCAGACGGGACAGTCCGACTCTTAACTATGGCTACACCTTC. This sequence encodes CASRRDSPTLNYGYTF.

With regard to this clone: Germline and junction disagree at one end, which may indicate a read error. V usage is TRBV2 and J usage is TRBJ2-7, with D perhaps matching TRBD2 (6 bases). The CDR3 loop spans 14 amino acids. Germline loops: CDR1 SNHLY, CDR2 FYNNEI. CDR3 in DNA: TGTGCCAGCAGTGGGACGGGACTCTCCTCCGAGCAGTACTTC. It encodes CASSGTGLSSEQYF.

The chain carries TRBV21-1 and TRBJ2-1; the DNA was not used to check the table's D call, TRBD1. TRBV21-1 is deemed a pseudogene. This CDR3 has 18 amino acids. The CDR3 region has the DNA TGTGCCAGCAGCAAAAGGGAACAGAGTCAGGGCGAAAGGAATGAGCAGTTCTTC. It specifies CASSKREQSQGERNEQFF.

The chain combines TRBV10-3 with TRBJ2-1; D might be TRBD2 (6 bases). There are 16 residues in the CDR3. Trimming stripped 3 bases from V and 2 bases from J, with 14 bases between. Germline loops: CDR1 ENHRY, CDR2 SYGVKD. CDR3 nucleotide sequence: TGTGCCATCAGTGATAATAGCGGAGGCGCCTACAATGAGCAGTTCTTC. Translation gives CAISDNSGGAYNEQFF.

Remarks on this clone: This same CDR3 is encoded by further DNA sequences in the sample. The chain joins TRBV12-5 to TRBJ2-3; 9 bases agree with TRBD2. Germline V gene sequence: CDR1 LGHNT, CDR2 FRNRAP. The V and J ends lost 5 bases and 2 bases, in that order; junction bases with no gene match: 2. The length of the CDR3 is 14 residues. CDR3 nucleotides: TGTGCTAGTGGTCCGGGACTAGCCACAGATACGCAGTATTTT. Its protein product is CASGPGLATDTQYF. The whole variable domain, filled in from reference TRBV12-5 and TRBJ2-3, reads DARVTQTPRHKVTEMGQEVTMRCQPILGHNTVFWYRQTMMQGLELLAYFRNRAPLDDSGMPKDRFSAEMPDATLATLKIQPSEPRDSAVYFCASGPGLATDTQYFGPGTRLTVL.

The rearrangement joins TRBV25-1 to TRBJ1-6; D possibly corresponds to TRBD1 (5 bases). Trimming cost V 3 bases and J 16 bases, with 22 bases left between them. The CDR3 is 15 amino acids. Germline V CDR1 and CDR2: MGHDK, SYGVNS. CDR3: CASSDLGGAQDQLHF. In DNA form, the CDR3 reads TGTGCCAGCAGTGACCTGGGAGGGGCTCAGGACCAGCTCCACTTT.

This chain joins TRBV9 and TRBJ2-5; the D is unclear. The CDR3 has 15 amino acids. The V gene lost 6 bases and the J gene lost 4 bases, with 19 bases spanning the gap. Germline CDR1 reads SGDLS; CDR2 reads YYNGEE. Written as DNA, the CDR3 is TGTGCCAGCACCGTTTCCCCATTGGACGGAGAGACCCAGTACTTC. Amino acid sequence: CASTVSPLDGETQYF. Full variable domain (remainder filled in from reference TRBV9 and TRBJ2-5): DSGVTQTPKHLITATGQRVTLRCSPRSGDLSVYWYQQSLDQGLQFLIQYYNGEERAKGNILERFSAQQFPDLHSELNLSSLELGDSALYFCASTVSPLDGETQYFGPGTRLLVL.

Concerning this clone itself: One end of the junction varies from germline; a read error may be responsible. The gene calls are TRBV5-1 and TRBJ2-6, with 7 bases lining up with TRBD1. Per germline, CDR1 SGHRS and CDR2 YFSETQ. The CDR3 contains 18 residues. The CDR3 loop reads CASSLEGGPLGGSNVLTF. The CDR3 DNA reads as TGCGCCAGCAGCTTGGAAGGGGGCCCGTTGGGTGGGTCCAACGTCCTGACTTTC.

As regards this clone: The sample has other DNA sequences that encode this CDR3 too. V gene TRBV5-4 combines with J gene TRBJ2-3; 10 nucleotides line up with TRBD2. V lost 4 bases, J lost 0 bases, and 2 bases stayed unmatched. The CDR3 sequence is 15 residues long. CDR1 is SGHNT, CDR2 YYREEE, per germline (reference sequence). Written as DNA, the CDR3 is TGTGCCAGCAGCCGGACTAGCGGAAGCACAGATACGCAGTATTTT. This encodes CASSRTSGSTDTQYF. The full variable domain, completed using reference TRBV5-4 and TRBJ2-3, is ETGVTQSPTHLIKTRGQQVTLRCSSQSGHNTVSWYQQALGQGPQFIFQYYREEENGRGNFPPRFSGLQFPNYSSELNVNALELDDSALYLCASSRTSGSTDTQYFGPGTRLTVL.

V is TRBV5-1 and J is TRBJ1-1; TRBD1 matches at 9 bases. The V gene end was trimmed by 4 bases and the J gene end by 1 base; junction bases not matched to a gene: 14. Germline CDR1 reads SGHRS; CDR2 reads YFSETQ. The CDR3 extends over 18 amino acids. This CDR3 is CASSIRGQGGTENTEAFF. The CDR3 DNA sequence: TGCGCCAGCAGCATCCGGGGACAGGGAGGAACGGAGAACACTGAAGCTTTCTTT.

The chain links TRBV29-1 to TRBJ1-2; the match to TRBD1 covers 7 bases. The CDR3 runs 13 residues. The germline CDR1 and CDR2 sequences are SQVTM and ANQGSEA. CDR3 sequence: CSVWNRGDEGYTF. CDR3 bases: TGCAGTGTCTGGAACAGGGGTGATGAGGGCTACACCTTC.

V usage is TRBV7-9 and J usage is TRBJ1-1; D is unresolved. CDR3 size: 14 residues. Germline CDR1 is SEHNR and CDR2 is FQNEAQ (reference sequence). Deletions cut 2 bases from V and 1 base from J, with 8 bases between. In nucleotides, the CDR3 is TGTGCCAGCAGCTTAACACTATCGAACACTGAAGCTTTCTTT. Protein product: CASSLTLSNTEAFF.

V usage is TRBV5-6 and J usage is TRBJ2-2, with D perhaps matching TRBD1 (5 bases). The CDR3 is made up of 17 amino acids. From germline, CDR1 is SGHDT and CDR2 YYEEEE. V gave up 3 bases and J gave up 0 bases, with 15 bases separating them. CDR3 loop: CASSSTVRTPNTGELFF. CDR3 sequence (DNA): TGTGCCAGCAGCTCAACGGTGCGGACACCGAACACCGGGGAGCTGTTTTTT.

Comments on this clone: The sample holds other DNA sequences that translate to the same CDR3. The chain combines TRBV5-1 with TRBJ1-3; D possibly corresponds to TRBD1 (5 bases). The CDR3 runs 15 residues. Per the germline V gene, CDR1 is SGHRS and CDR2 is YFSETQ. The germline V and J ends were trimmed by 0 bases and 4 bases, with 11 bases remaining between them. The CDR3 sequence is CASSLGSGQGNTIYF. In DNA form, the CDR3 reads TGCGCCAGCAGCTTGGGGTCAGGGCAAGGAAACACCATATATTTT.

The J gene is TRBJ2-5, the V gene TRBV5-5, with D perhaps TRBD1 or TRBD2 (6 bases each). V was clipped by 1 base and J by 2 bases, with 21 bases between them. CDR1 SGHKS and CDR2 YYEKEE come from the germline V gene (reference sequence). The CDR3 runs 18 residues. The CDR3 DNA reads as TGTGCCAGCAGCTTGAGGCCGACGGGGGCCCTCGTACAAGAGACCCAGTACTTC. It encodes CASSLRPTGALVQETQYF.

This chain connects TRBV28 to TRBJ1-4; 7 nucleotides agree with TRBD1. The CDR3 sequence is 12 residues long. From germline, CDR1 is MDHEN and CDR2 SYDVKM. The CDR3: CATDRVNEKLFF. In DNA form, the CDR3 reads TGTGCAACAGACAGGGTAAATGAAAAACTGTTTTTT.

V usage is TRBV10-1 and J usage is TRBJ1-2; TRBD1 aligns across 9 bases. V dropped 8 bases and J dropped 4; count of bases not matched to a gene: 2. The CDR3 has 12 amino acids. CDR1 WNHNN and CDR2 SYGVQD come from the germline V gene (reference sequence). The CDR3 DNA reads as TGCGCCAGCCCGGACAGGGGCTATGGCTACACCTTC. Translation gives CASPDRGYGYTF.

On this clone: A junction boundary mismatches the germline segment, possibly from a read error. V is TRBV7-2 and J is TRBJ1-2, with 7 bases lining up with TRBD1. Germline CDR1 reads SGHTA; CDR2 reads FQGNSA. This CDR3 has 14 residues. The CDR3 region is CASSFPTGSYDYTF. For the CDR3, the DNA is TGTGCCAGCAGCTTCCCGACAGGGAGCTATGACTACACCTTC.

V usage is TRBV7-8 and J usage is TRBJ1-4; 9 bases are a match to TRBD1. V shed 1 base and J 9 bases; nucleotides not matched to a gene: 18. CDR1 and CDR2 from the germline V gene are SGHVS and FQNEAQ. CDR3 size: 19 residues. The CDR3 spells CASSLGRGQGRDRGKKLFF. The CDR3 nucleotides read TGTGCCAGCAGCTTAGGGAGGGGACAGGGTAGGGATCGAGGGAAAAAACTGTTTTTT.

The chain recombines TRBV19 with TRBJ1-5; D may be TRBD1 (5 bases). Per the germline V gene, CDR1 is LNHDA and CDR2 is SQIVND (reference sequence). The CDR3 loop spans 14 amino acids. V dropped 5 bases and J dropped 2 bases, with 10 bases sitting between them. CDR3 loop: CASSWGVGNQPQHF. CDR3 sequence (DNA): TGTGCCAGTAGTTGGGGGGTTGGCAATCAGCCCCAGCATTTT.

The V and J genes are TRBV25-1 and TRBJ2-6; maybe TRBD2 (6 bases). Per the germline V gene, CDR1 is MGHDK and CDR2 is SYGVNS. Deletions cut 3 bases from V and 4 bases from J, with 13 bases between. The CDR3 runs 16 residues. The CDR3 loop is CASSDPRAGGANVLTF. The CDR3 nucleotides read TGTGCCAGCAGTGACCCAAGGGCGGGGGGGGCCAACGTCCTGACTTTC.

The chain recombines TRBV10-3 with TRBJ2-7; 11 bases are a match to TRBD2. From germline, CDR1 is ENHRY and CDR2 SYGVKD. CDR3 length: 20 residues. V gave up 4 bases and J gave up 1 base; unmatched junction bases: 18. Here the CDR3 DNA reads TGTGCCATCAGTGGAGGCCCAACCGGGACTAGCGGATGGAGGTCCTACGAGCAGTACTTC. Amino acid sequence: CAISGGPTGTSGWRSYEQYF.

The V and J genes are TRBV5-5 and TRBJ2-2, with D uncertain. Germline values: CDR1 SGHKS, CDR2 YYEKEE (reference sequence). V lost 0 bases and J 5 bases, leaving 11 bases between the germline ends. The CDR3 extends over 15 amino acids. The CDR3 sequence: CASSLAVLGTGELFF. The CDR3 nucleotides read TGTGCCAGCAGCTTGGCGGTTTTGGGGACCGGGGAGCTGTTTTTT.

This rearrangement joins TRBV10-2 to TRBJ2-5; D remains unclear. Judging by the DNA end, TRBJ2-7 fits better; the J call may be wrong. This CDR3 contains 12 residues. Germline-derived CDR1 and CDR2 are WSHSY and SAAADI. The CDR3 here is CASRTLSYEQYF. CDR3 DNA sequence: TGCGCCAGCAGAACCCTGTCCTACGAGCAGTACTTC.

Comments on this clone: One end of the junction fails to match germline, which may point to a read error. J is TRBJ2-2 and V is TRBV7-7; D remains ambiguous. This CDR3 spans 14 amino acids. CDR1 and CDR2 (germline): SSHAT, FNYEAQ (reference sequence). CDR3: CASSPTAVAGELFF. The CDR3 DNA reads TGTGCTAGCAGCCCGACCGCCGTCGCCGGGGAGCTGTTTTTT. Using reference TRBV7-7 and TRBJ2-2 for the parts outside the CDR3, the full variable domain is GAGVSQSPRYKVTKRGQDVTLRCDPISSHATLYWYQQALGQGPEFLTYFNYEAQPDKSGLPSDRFSAERPEGSISTLTIQRTEQRDSAMYRCASSPTAVAGELFFGEGSRLTVL.

The rearrangement links TRBV6-5 to TRBJ2-1; D is undetermined. This CDR3 spans 12 amino acids. The germline V gene has CDR1 MNHEY and CDR2 SVGAGI. Deletions cut 7 bases from V and 6 bases from J, with 10 bases between. As DNA, the CDR3 is TGTGCCAGCACCGGCTCGGGCAATGAGCAGTTCTTC. It codes for CASTGSGNEQFF.

The chain is built from TRBV11-2 and TRBJ2-3; the D gene is possibly TRBD1 (6 bases). V was shortened by 1 base and J by 0 bases, with 14 bases between the two germline ends. The V gene's germline CDR1 is SGHAT and CDR2 FQNNGV. The length of the CDR3 is 17 residues. The DNA of the CDR3 is TGTGCCAGCAGCTTAGGGTCCCGGACAGCTAGCACAGATACGCAGTATTTT. Translating gives CASSLGSRTASTDTQYF.

The chain carries TRBV10-3 and TRBJ1-2, with a weak D call TRBD1 (6 bases). CDR3 length: 18 amino acids. Trimming shortened V by 0 bases and J by 0 bases, and 17 bases separated the two germline ends. The germline CDR1 and CDR2 sequences are ENHRY and SYGVKD. The CDR3, as DNA: TGTGCCATCAGTGAGTCGAAAGGGGGAGACGGAACTAACTATGGCTACACCTTC. This encodes CAISESKGGDGTNYGYTF.